This note documents a single TCR beta chain sequence. It has no known antigen specificity. Per-nucleotide qualities are absent, and no much larger clonotype sits a single base away. The data were obtained in a study of cytotoxic CD8 clonotypes in ibrutinib-treated CLL (dated by TCRdb to the early 2020s). In the study overall: The cohort was composed of 11 relapsed/refractory and fewer than 16 treatment-naive patients; IGHV unmutated status was identified in 17 patients. Response samples were obtained after a median of approximately twelve months of treatment, with a range of roughly 6 to 36 months. All remission and progressive disease samples were collected while patients were still receiving ibrutinib. Samples averaged approximately 260,000 productive templates and tens of thousands of productive rearrangements. Cryopreserved peripheral blood mononuclear cells were collected at three points: before therapy, at response, and at either sustained remission or disease progression. Longitudinal samples were available for about 30% of the 86 trial participants. Responses were partial in approximately 24 patients and complete in 2; after median roughly 69 months follow-up, about 14 stayed in remission and around 12 progressed. The paper as a whole reports these results and caveats: Sampling times were not matched between patients in sustained remission and patients whose disease was progressing, and lymph node repertoires were not examined. Clonality increased at ibrutinib response, stayed stable in sustained remission, and fell back toward baseline at progression. Public clonotypes were rare and either shrank or stayed stable during treatment, and the rise in clonality at ibrutinib response reflected expansion of private clonotypes. Baseline clonality was found to be higher than that of age-matched healthy donors and was strongly correlated with circulating CD8+ T-cell counts.

In the germline V gene, CDR1 corresponds to SGHDN and CDR2 to FVKESK. The V and J ends are trimmed by 4 bases and 4 bases, leaving 15 bases between them. The CDR3, from cysteine to phenylalanine, totals 15 residues. The read is trimmed to its CDR3 DNA, 45 bases read in frame from base 1. The time point label on this specimen signifies: approximately 25 months on ibrutinib. For TCR beta library preparation, approximately 2 micrograms of genomic DNA were isolated from cryopreserved PBMCs. Longitudinal blood samples from CLL patients on ibrutinib monotherapy were analyzed using high-throughput TCR beta sequencing. The patients were enrolled in a single-center, open-label phase 2 trial of ibrutinib monotherapy. On a MiSeq, deep resolution sequencing aimed for a depth between 1 in 1 million and 1 in 200,000 T cells, with each clonotype covered 10x on average. TCR beta libraries were generated with the immunoSEQ hsTCRB Kit. In the original analysis: ImmunoSEQ Data Assistant and ImmunoSEQ Analyzer were used for data analysis, and V, D and J genes were assigned according to IMGT definitions. Clonality, with values ranging from 0 to 1, was calculated as one minus the normalized Shannon entropy of productive rearrangement frequencies. Only overrepresented clonotypes making up at least 0.05% of each patient's repertoire were included in the public clonotype analysis. About twelve repertoires from age-matched healthy donors, obtained from immuneACCESS, served as clonality controls. As stored in TCRdb, this immuneACCESS dataset retains in-frame rearrangements with V and J assigned. A fraction of the clones does not appear; measured against another copy, unresolved V genes explain less than half of the discrepancy, and the remainder lacks a known reason. V, J and clone size are taken as reported in that table, and D and trimming were inferred from the DNA itself. The sample contains about 130,000 clones, 76% of them found a single time. The ten largest clones take up 5.1% of the sample.

This material consisted of PBMCs, taken after 24 months of ibrutinib treatment. Rearrangement joined TRBV14 to TRBJ2-3, with the D call tentatively TRBD1 or TRBD2, each fitting 5 bases. This sequence was found in a human donor with chronic lymphocytic leukemia. The CDR3 has the sequence CASSPGTGLADTQYF. The sequence in DNA is TGTGCCAGCAGCCCCGGGACCGGGCTTGCAGATACGCAGTATTTT.